The entry that follows covers one T cell receptor (beta chain) sequence. The data were obtained in a study of blood T cell repertoires in COVID-19. The assay was immunoSEQ multiplex PCR, and TCRdb's table has in-frame clones only and misses some. The table records fewer than 200,000 clones, around 80% of them present only once. This CDR3 comprises 13 residues. V lost 1 base and J lost 16, with 14 bases in between. CDR1 is LGHDT and CDR2 is YNNKEL in the germline V gene (reference sequence). The material sequenced was PBMCs or T cells enriched from blood (not recorded which). The source is a man in his fifties or sixties who had recovered from COVID-19. The gene calls are TRBV3-1 (or the pseudogene TRBV3-2) and TRBJ1-6; D is ambiguous. The CDR3 here is CASSQGENTGLHF. The CDR3 DNA reads as TGTGCCAGCAGCCAAGGGGAGAACACGGGGCTCCACTTT.